This record covers a single TCR beta chain. Its antigen remains unidentified. The CDR3 spans 16 residues. V lost 6 bases, J lost 2 bases, and 19 bases lay in between. Per germline, CDR1 SNHLY and CDR2 FYNNEI. No infections or other immune events were documented during collection. The data were produced by immunoSEQ multiplex PCR, yet TCRdb's version contains in-frame clones alone and is incomplete. The table lists about 97,000 clones, around 88% of them singletons, with 13% to 15% in the top ten. These data are taken from a study of identifying expanded T cells in peripheral blood. General observations from the study: Over approximately two and four weeks, about 16 and 19 clones changed, versus 1.2 between replicates.

The V and J genes are TRBV2 and TRBJ1-2; D is perhaps TRBD1 (5 bases). The sequencing input was blood. The TCR comes from a person aged 18 to 75 in good health. The CDR3 DNA follows: TGTGCCAGCAGCCGAGACAGCACCCGAGCAAACTATGGCTACACCTTC. Amino acids: CASSRDSTRANYGYTF. The variable domain in full, completed from reference TRBV2 and TRBJ1-2, reads EPEVTQTPSHQVTQMGQEVILRCVPISNHLYFYWYRQILGQKVEFLVSFYNNEISEKSEIFDDQFSVERPDGSNFTLKIRSTKLEDSAMYFCASSRDSTRANYGYTFGSGTRLTVV.